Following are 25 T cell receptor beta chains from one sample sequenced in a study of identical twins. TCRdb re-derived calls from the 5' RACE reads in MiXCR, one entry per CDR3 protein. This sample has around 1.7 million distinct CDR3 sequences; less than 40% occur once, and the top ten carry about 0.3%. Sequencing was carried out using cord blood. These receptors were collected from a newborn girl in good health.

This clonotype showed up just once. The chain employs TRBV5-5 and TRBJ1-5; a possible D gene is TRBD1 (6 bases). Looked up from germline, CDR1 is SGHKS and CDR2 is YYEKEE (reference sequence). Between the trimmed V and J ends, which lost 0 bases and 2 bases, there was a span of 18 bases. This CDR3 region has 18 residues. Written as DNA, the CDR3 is TGTGCCAGCAGCTTGGGTTTATGGGGAGGGGGGGGCAATCAGCCCCAGCATTTT. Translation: CASSLGLWGGGGNQPQHF.

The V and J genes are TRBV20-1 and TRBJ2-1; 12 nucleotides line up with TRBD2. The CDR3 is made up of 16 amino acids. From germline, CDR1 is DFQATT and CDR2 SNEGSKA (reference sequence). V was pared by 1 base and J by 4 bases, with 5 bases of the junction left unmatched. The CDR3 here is CSARALAGGSYNEQFF. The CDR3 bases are TGCAGTGCTAGAGCGCTAGCGGGGGGGTCATACAATGAGCAGTTCTTC.

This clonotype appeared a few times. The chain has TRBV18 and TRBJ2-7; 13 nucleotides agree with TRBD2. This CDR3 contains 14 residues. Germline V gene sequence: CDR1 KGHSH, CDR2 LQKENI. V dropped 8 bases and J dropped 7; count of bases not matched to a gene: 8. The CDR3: CASVGLAGVGEQYF. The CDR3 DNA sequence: TGTGCCAGCGTCGGACTAGCGGGAGTAGGAGAGCAGTACTTC. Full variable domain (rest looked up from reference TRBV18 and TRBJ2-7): NAGVMQNPRHLVRRRGQEARLRCSPMKGHSHVYWYRQLPEEGLKFMVYLQKENIIDESGMPKERFSAEFPKEGPSILRIQQVVRGDSAAYFCASVGLAGVGEQYFGPGTRLTVT.

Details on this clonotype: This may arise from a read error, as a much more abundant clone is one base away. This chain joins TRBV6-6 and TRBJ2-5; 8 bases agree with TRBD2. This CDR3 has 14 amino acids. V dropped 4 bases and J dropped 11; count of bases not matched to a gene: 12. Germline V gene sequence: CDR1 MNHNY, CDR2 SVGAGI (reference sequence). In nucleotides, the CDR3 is TGTGCCAGCAGTTTACTAGCGGTACGAAATGAGCAGTACTTC. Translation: CASSLLAVRNEQYF.

CDR3 coding DNA: TGTGCCACCAGTGCGGAACAGGGGGACGGCTATGGCTACACCTTC. It is translated as CATSAEQGDGYGYTF. The chain combines TRBV24-1 with TRBJ1-2, with TRBD1 matching over 8 bases. Trimming took 5 bases from V and 4 from J; bases not matched to a gene: 8. The CDR3 consists of 15 residues. Germline lookup yields CDR1 KGHDR and CDR2 SFDVKD.

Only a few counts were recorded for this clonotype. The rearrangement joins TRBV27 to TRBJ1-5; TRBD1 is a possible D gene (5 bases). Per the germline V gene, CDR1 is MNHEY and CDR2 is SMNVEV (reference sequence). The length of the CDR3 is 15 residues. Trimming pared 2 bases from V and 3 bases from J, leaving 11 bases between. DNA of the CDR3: TGTGCCAGCAGTTTAGAGGCAGGGCTCAATCAGCCCCAGCATTTT. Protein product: CASSLEAGLNQPQHF.

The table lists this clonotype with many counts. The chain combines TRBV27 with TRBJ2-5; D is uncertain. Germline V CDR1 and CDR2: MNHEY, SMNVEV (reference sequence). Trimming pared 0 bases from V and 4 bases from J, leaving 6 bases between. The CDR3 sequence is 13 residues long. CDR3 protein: CASSLSRLETQYF. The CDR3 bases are TGTGCCAGCAGTTTATCTCGTCTAGAGACCCAGTACTTC.

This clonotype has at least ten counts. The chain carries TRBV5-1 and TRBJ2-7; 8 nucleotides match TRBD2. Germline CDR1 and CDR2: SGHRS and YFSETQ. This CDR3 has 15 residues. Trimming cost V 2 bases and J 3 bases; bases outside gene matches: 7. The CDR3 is CASSFTSGPNYEQYF. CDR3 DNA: TGCGCCAGCAGCTTTACTAGCGGACCTAACTACGAGCAGTACTTC. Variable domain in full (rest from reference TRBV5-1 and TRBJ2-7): KAGVTQTPRYLIKTRGQQVTLSCSPISGHRSVSWYQQTPGQGLQFLFEYFSETQRNKGNFPGRFSGRQFSNSRSEMNVSTLELGDSALYLCASSFTSGPNYEQYFGPGTRLTVT.

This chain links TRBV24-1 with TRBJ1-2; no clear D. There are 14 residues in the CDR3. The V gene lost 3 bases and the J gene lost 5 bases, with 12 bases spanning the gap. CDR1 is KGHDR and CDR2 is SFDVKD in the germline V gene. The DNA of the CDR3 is TGTGCCACCAGTGATGTTGCCGCGACGTATGGCTACACCTTC. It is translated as CATSDVAATYGYTF.

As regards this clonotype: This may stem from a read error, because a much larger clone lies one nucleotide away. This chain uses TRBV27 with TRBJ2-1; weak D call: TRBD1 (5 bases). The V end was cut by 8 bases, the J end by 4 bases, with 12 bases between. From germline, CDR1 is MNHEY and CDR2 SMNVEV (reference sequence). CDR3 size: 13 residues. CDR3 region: CASRNRPYNEQFF. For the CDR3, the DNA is TGTGCCAGCCGGAACAGGCCTTACAATGAGCAGTTCTTC.

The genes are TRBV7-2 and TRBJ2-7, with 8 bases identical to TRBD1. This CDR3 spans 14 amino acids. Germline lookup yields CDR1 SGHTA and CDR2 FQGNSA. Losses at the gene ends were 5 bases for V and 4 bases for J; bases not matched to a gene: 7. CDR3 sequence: CASSNTGGGYEQYF. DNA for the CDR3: TGTGCCAGCAGCAACACAGGGGGTGGTTACGAGCAGTACTTC.

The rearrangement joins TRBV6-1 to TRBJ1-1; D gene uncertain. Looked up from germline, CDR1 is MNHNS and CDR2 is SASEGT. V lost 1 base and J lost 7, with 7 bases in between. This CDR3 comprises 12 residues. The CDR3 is CASSEDYGEAFF. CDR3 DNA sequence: TGTGCCAGCAGTGAAGACTATGGTGAAGCTTTCTTT.

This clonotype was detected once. The CDR3 sequence is CASSLASLTLRSYNEQFF. The CDR3 DNA reads as TGCGCCAGCAGCTTGGCGTCCCTAACGCTGAGGTCTTACAATGAGCAGTTCTTC. The J gene is TRBJ2-1, the V gene TRBV5-1; D gene uncertain. This CDR3 is 18 amino acids long. Germline V gives CDR1 SGHRS, CDR2 YFSETQ. The V end lost 0 bases, the J end lost 4 bases, and 20 bases lay between the germline ends. The entire variable domain, with the rest obtained from reference TRBV5-1 and TRBJ2-1, is as follows: KAGVTQTPRYLIKTRGQQVTLSCSPISGHRSVSWYQQTPGQGLQFLFEYFSETQRNKGNFPGRFSGRQFSNSRSEMNVSTLELGDSALYLCASSLASLTLRSYNEQFFGPGTRLTVL.

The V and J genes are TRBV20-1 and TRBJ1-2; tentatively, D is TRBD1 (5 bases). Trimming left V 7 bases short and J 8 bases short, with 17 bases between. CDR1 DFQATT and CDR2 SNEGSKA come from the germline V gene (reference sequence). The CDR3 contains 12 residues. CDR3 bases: TGCAGTGGGGGGGACGGTCGGATGGGCTACACCTTC. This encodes CSGGDGRMGYTF.

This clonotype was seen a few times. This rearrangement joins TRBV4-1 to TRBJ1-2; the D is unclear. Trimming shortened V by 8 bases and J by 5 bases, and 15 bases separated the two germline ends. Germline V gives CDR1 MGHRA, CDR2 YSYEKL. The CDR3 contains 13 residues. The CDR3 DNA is TGCGCCAGCTTTTCCAGAGGCGAATATGGCTACACCTTC. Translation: CASFSRGEYGYTF.

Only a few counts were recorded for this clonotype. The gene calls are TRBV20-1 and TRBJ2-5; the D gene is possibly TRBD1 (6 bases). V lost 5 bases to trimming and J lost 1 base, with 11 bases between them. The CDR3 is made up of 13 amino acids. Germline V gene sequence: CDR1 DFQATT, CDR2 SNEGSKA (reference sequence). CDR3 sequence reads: CSAPDRPQETQYF. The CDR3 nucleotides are TGCAGTGCTCCAGACAGGCCCCAAGAGACCCAGTACTTC.

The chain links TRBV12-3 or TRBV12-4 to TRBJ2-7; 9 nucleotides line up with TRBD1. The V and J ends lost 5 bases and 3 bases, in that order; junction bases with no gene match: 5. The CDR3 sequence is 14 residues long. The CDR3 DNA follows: TGTGCCAGCAGTAGGACAGGGGCGGACTACGAGCAGTACTTC. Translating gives CASSRTGADYEQYF.

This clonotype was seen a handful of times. The CDR3 DNA reads TGCAGTGCTTTCACAGCGGGGGAAAACATTCAGTACTTC. It yields the protein CSAFTAGENIQYF. The V and J genes are TRBV20-1 and TRBJ2-4; 8 bases line up with TRBD2. Per germline, CDR1 DFQATT and CDR2 SNEGSKA (reference sequence). This CDR3 has 13 amino acids. With V trimmed by 5 bases and J by 5 bases, 5 bases remained unmatched.

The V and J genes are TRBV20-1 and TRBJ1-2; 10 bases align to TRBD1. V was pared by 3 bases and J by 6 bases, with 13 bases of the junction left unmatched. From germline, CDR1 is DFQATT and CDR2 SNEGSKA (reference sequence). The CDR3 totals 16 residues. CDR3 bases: TGCAGTGCTAGTAAACCCGGGACAGGGGAAGGGGATGGCTACACCTTC. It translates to CSASKPGTGEGDGYTF.

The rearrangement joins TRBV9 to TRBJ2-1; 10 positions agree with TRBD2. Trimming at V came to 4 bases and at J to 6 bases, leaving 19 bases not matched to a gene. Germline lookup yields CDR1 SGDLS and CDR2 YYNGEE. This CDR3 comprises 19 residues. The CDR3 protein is CASSPNQRGGLLFCNEQFF. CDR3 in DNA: TGTGCCAGCAGCCCCAACCAGCGGGGGGGCCTTTTATTTTGCAATGAGCAGTTCTTC.

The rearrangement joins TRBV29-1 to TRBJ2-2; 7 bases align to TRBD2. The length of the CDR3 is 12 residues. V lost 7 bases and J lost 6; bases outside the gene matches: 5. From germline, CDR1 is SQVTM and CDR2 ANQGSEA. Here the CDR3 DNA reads TGCAGCGCCTCTAGCGGCCCCGGGGAGCTGTTTTTT. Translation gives CSASSGPGELFF.

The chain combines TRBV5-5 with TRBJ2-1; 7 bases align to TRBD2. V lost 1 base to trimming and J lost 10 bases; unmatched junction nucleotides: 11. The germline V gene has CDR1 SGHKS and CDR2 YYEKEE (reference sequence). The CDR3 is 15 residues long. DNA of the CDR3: TGTGCCAGCAGCTTGTCACTAGCGAAATCGGGGGAGCAGTTCTTC. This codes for CASSLSLAKSGEQFF.

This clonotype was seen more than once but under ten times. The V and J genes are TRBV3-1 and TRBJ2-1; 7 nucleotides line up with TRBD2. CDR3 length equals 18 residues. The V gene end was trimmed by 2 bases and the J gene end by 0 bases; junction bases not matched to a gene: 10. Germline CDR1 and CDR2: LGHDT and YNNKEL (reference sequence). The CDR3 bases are TGTGCCAGCAGCCAAAGCCCTTGGGACTACCCCTCCTACAATGAGCAGTTCTTC. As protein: CASSQSPWDYPSYNEQFF.

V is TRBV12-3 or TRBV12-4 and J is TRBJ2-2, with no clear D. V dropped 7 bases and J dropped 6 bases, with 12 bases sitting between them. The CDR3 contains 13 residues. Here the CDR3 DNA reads TGTGCCAGCATCGGCCCCCCGTCCGGGGAGCTGTTTTTT. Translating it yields CASIGPPSGELFF.

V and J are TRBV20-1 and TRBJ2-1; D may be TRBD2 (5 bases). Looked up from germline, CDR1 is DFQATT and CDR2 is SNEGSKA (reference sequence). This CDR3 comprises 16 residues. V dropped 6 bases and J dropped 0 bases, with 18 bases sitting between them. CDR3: CSAQRAAVSSYNEQFF. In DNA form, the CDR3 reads TGCAGTGCCCAGAGGGCAGCGGTCAGCTCCTACAATGAGCAGTTCTTC.